This section outlines one T cell receptor beta chain sequence together with its context. What it binds is unknown. The data originate from a study of cytomegalovirus exposure and HLA in healthy donors. CDR3 size: 16 residues. Trimming removed 3 bases from V and 2 bases from J; junction bases left unmatched: 4. Germline V gene lookup returns CDR1 WNHNN and CDR2 SYGVQD (reference sequence). Study observations and caveats: Associated with HLA alleles at 0.05 false discovery rate in a later analysis were some 18,000 TCR beta sequences.

PCR primers comprised 60 Vbeta and 13 Jbeta primers. Repertoires were generated with immunoSEQ multiplex PCR, while TCRdb's copy carries only in-frame clones and drops some. The table has some 160,000 clones, roughly 80% seen once. The chain couples TRBV10-1 to TRBJ2-1; 10 bases align to TRBD2. The sequenced sample consisted of PBMCs. The sequence came from a woman aged 40 to 50 in good health and CMV-seronegative. The CDR3 here is CASSEGLAGAYNEQFF. CDR3 bases: TGCGCCAGCAGTGAAGGGCTAGCGGGAGCCTACAATGAGCAGTTCTTC.